What follows describes a single T cell receptor (beta chain). The antigen is undetermined. Libraries were prepared by immunoSEQ multiplex PCR; TCRdb keeps only in-frame clonotypes and omits some of them. The profile shows some 41,000 clones, around 90% of them singletons. This CDR3 has 13 residues. Germline values: CDR1 MNHNS, CDR2 SASEGT. V lost 7 bases and J 2 bases, leaving 10 bases between the germline ends. The data were obtained in a study of OX40 agonist ivuxolimab in advanced cancers. Study-wide findings and caveats: Expanded clones were, on average, more numerous among CD8+ T cells than CD4+.

On cycle 4 day 1 and cycle 7 day 1, as well as at baseline, blood was sampled. This specimen was CD4+ or CD8+ T cells sorted from blood, taken in a trial of the OX40 agonist ivuxolimab. This clonotype was obtained from an adult with an advanced solid tumor such as melanoma, head and neck, liver or kidney cancer. This sequence joins TRBV6-1 and TRBJ2-3; perhaps TRBD1 as D (6 bases). The CDR3 DNA reads as TGTGCCAGCATACACAGGGCCACAGATACGCAGTATTTT. Translating it yields CASIHRATDTQYF.